Following are 17 T cell receptor beta chains from one sample sequenced in a study of blood T cell repertoires in COVID-19. Repertoires were generated with immunoSEQ multiplex PCR, while TCRdb's copy carries only in-frame clones and drops some. The profile shows about 260,000 clones, roughly 86% of them singletons. The sample was peripheral blood. These receptor sequences come from a human donor in a cohort sampled during active COVID-19.

This clone was found once. The V and J genes are TRBV7-2 and TRBJ1-6, with D maybe TRBD1 (5 bases). The CDR3 covers 14 residues. V lost 5 bases to trimming and J lost 8 bases, with 13 bases between them. Per germline, CDR1 SGHTA and CDR2 FQGNSA. CDR3 loop: CASSPPGGHSPLHF. Written as DNA, the CDR3 is TGTGCCAGCAGCCCCCCGGGGGGACATTCACCCCTCCACTTT.

This clone was counted only a few times. This chain connects TRBV27 to TRBJ2-1; 9 bases agree with TRBD2. Per germline, CDR1 MNHEY and CDR2 SMNVEV (reference sequence). This CDR3 contains 14 residues. V was clipped by 5 bases and J by 7 bases; unmatched bases: 6. In nucleotides, the CDR3 is TGTGCCAGCAGTCGTGCGGGAGGGCTTAATGAGCAGTTCTTC. Translated: CASSRAGGLNEQFF.

The V and J genes are TRBV7-6 and TRBJ1-1, with no clear D. This CDR3 has 15 amino acids. Per germline, CDR1 SGHVS and CDR2 FNYEAQ. The V end was cut by 5 bases, the J end by 0 bases, with 13 bases between. CDR3 nucleotide sequence: TGTGCCAGCAGCCCCCCCGGCGGGATGAACACTGAAGCTTTCTTT. This encodes CASSPPGGMNTEAFF.

The gene calls are TRBV29-1 and TRBJ2-7, with D perhaps matching TRBD1 (6 bases). Per the germline V gene, CDR1 is SQVTM and CDR2 is ANQGSEA. CDR3 size: 16 residues. V shed 0 bases and J shed 3 bases, with 18 bases lying between them. The CDR3 DNA reads as TGCAGCGTTGAAGAACCCCGAACAGGGCCTAACTACGAGCAGTACTTC. Its protein product is CSVEEPRTGPNYEQYF.

In nucleotides, the CDR3 is TGCGCCAGCAGCCAAACTAGGGTTTCCGAGCAGTACTTC. Encoded protein: CASSQTRVSEQYF. The genes are TRBV4-1 and TRBJ2-7, with D tentatively TRBD2 (5 bases). Trimming pared 2 bases from V and 6 bases from J, leaving 11 bases between. The CDR3 covers 13 residues. Per germline, CDR1 MGHRA and CDR2 YSYEKL.

V gene TRBV27 combines with J gene TRBJ2-7, with 8 bases identical to TRBD2. The V segment lost 0 bases and the J segment 6 bases; nucleotides outside the gene matches: 4. Germline CDR1 MNHEY, CDR2 SMNVEV (reference sequence). CDR3 length: 14 amino acids. CDR3 nucleotide sequence: TGTGCCAGCAGTTTATCGTCCCTAGCGGGCGAGCAGTACTTC. Translated, it gives CASSLSSLAGEQYF.

The chain links TRBV6-5 to TRBJ2-7, with TRBD1 matching 8 bases. The CDR3 spans 14 residues. V gave up 4 bases and J gave up 6 bases; unmatched junction bases: 8. The germline gives CDR1 MNHEY, CDR2 SVGAGI. This CDR3 is CASSFRDRGGEQYF. The CDR3 DNA reads TGTGCCAGCAGTTTCCGCGACAGGGGCGGCGAGCAGTACTTC.

The rearrangement joins TRBV23-1 to TRBJ2-7; TRBD2 is a possible D gene (6 bases). TRBV23-1 is an open reading frame, and its role is uncertain. Trimming removed 7 bases from V and 1 base from J, with 20 bases in between. The CDR3 totals 16 residues. CDR3 sequence: CASTLGRCLLSYEQYF. Here the CDR3 DNA reads TGCGCCAGCACCTTAGGGAGGTGTTTGTTATCCTACGAGCAGTACTTC.

The chain employs TRBV9 and TRBJ2-7; 11 nucleotides agree with TRBD2. Germline lookup yields CDR1 SGDLS and CDR2 YYNGEE. The CDR3 spans 15 residues. The trim removed 3 bases at V and 3 bases at J, leaving 5 bases unmatched. CDR3 loop: CASSEGLAEGYEQYF. In DNA form, the CDR3 reads TGTGCCAGCAGCGAGGGACTAGCGGAAGGCTACGAGCAGTACTTC.

The chain links TRBV11-2 to TRBJ2-7; TRBD2 is a possible D gene (5 bases). Germline CDR1 is SGHAT and CDR2 is FQNNGV. The CDR3 runs to 14 residues. Trimming pared 3 bases from V and 3 bases from J, leaving 12 bases between. The CDR3 is CASSLDPGSYEQYF. As DNA, the CDR3 is TGTGCCAGCAGCTTGGATCCGGGGAGCTACGAGCAGTACTTC.

The gene calls are TRBV6-1 and TRBJ2-2, with 15 bases lining up with TRBD2. V shed 4 bases, J shed 5 bases, and the junction held 8 bases outside the gene matches. The CDR3 is 18 amino acids. Looked up from germline, CDR1 is MNHNS and CDR2 is SASEGT. The DNA for the CDR3 is TGTGCCAGCAGTGGAACCGGGACTAGCGGGAGGTTGACCGGGGAGCTGTTTTTT. Residues: CASSGTGTSGRLTGELFF.

The chain links TRBV7-2 to TRBJ2-7; TRBD1 aligns across 9 bases. The CDR3 has 13 residues. The germline V gene has CDR1 SGHTA and CDR2 FQGNSA. J gave up 2 bases and V 7 bases, and 3 bases lay outside the gene matches. CDR3 in amino acids: CASTGTGTYEQYF. In DNA, the CDR3 is TGTGCCAGCACCGGGACAGGGACCTACGAGCAGTACTTC.

This sequence joins TRBV5-1 and TRBJ2-5, with D possibly being TRBD1 (6 bases). V was shortened by 2 bases and J by 5 bases, with 19 bases between the two germline ends. CDR1 is SGHRS and CDR2 is YFSETQ in the germline V gene. The CDR3 is made up of 16 amino acids. Here the CDR3 reads CASSFVAGAVQETQYF. DNA for the CDR3: TGCGCCAGCAGCTTTGTGGCAGGGGCCGTTCAGGAGACCCAGTACTTC.

The chain recombines TRBV7-2 with TRBJ2-7, with D unresolved. Deletions cut 5 bases from V and 6 bases from J, with 20 bases between. CDR3 length equals 15 residues. The germline gives CDR1 SGHTA, CDR2 FQGNSA. CDR3 in amino acids: CASSPLMAAVGEQYF. The CDR3 region has the DNA TGTGCCAGCAGCCCCCTGATGGCGGCCGTGGGCGAGCAGTACTTC.

The rearrangement uses TRBV30 and TRBJ2-5, with D possibly matching TRBD2 (6 bases). Germline V gene data show CDR1 as GTSNPN and CDR2 as SVGIG (reference sequence). The germline V and J ends were trimmed by 4 bases and 1 base, with 16 bases remaining between them. This CDR3 has 15 amino acids. CDR3 region: CAWTKLLAVQETQYF. The CDR3 DNA is TGTGCCTGGACCAAGCTACTAGCTGTCCAAGAGACCCAGTACTTC.

This clone has more than one count but fewer than ten. The chain has TRBV30 and TRBJ1-2; the match to TRBD1 covers 10 bases. V was pared by 4 bases and J by 8 bases, with 7 bases of the junction left unmatched. The CDR3 sequence is 13 residues long. Per the germline V gene, CDR1 is GTSNPN and CDR2 is SVGIG (reference sequence). CDR3 amino acids: CAWTTGGAGGYTF. CDR3 DNA sequence: TGTGCCTGGACGACAGGGGGCGCGGGAGGCTACACCTTC.

Only a few counts were recorded for this clone. V usage is TRBV2 and J usage is TRBJ2-7; D may be TRBD2 (6 bases). The CDR3 runs 15 residues. In germline, CDR1 is SNHLY, CDR2 FYNNEI. Trimming cost V 6 bases and J 2 bases, with 17 bases left between them. The CDR3 here is CASRDVVAAPYEQYF. The CDR3 DNA sequence: TGTGCCAGCAGGGACGTGGTAGCGGCCCCCTACGAGCAGTACTTC.